The 30 T cell receptor beta chains in this list originate from one sample, sequenced in a study of cytomegalovirus exposure and HLA in healthy donors. Researchers ran the PCR with 60 Vbeta and 13 Jbeta primers. Assay: immunoSEQ multiplex PCR; the TCRdb copy retains only in-frame clones and omits some. This sample has approximately 170,000 clones, with roughly 85% found just once. The sample taken for sequencing was PBMCs. The receptors derive from a man between 25 and 39 years old in good health and CMV-seropositive.

This clone has just one count. V and J are TRBV7-9 and TRBJ1-4, with 7 nucleotides matching TRBD1. Germline trimming cut 1 base from V and 0 bases from J; bases unmatched to any gene: 2. The CDR3 length is 16 residues. Germline CDR1 SEHNR, CDR2 FQNEAQ (reference sequence). CDR3 DNA sequence: TGTGCCAGCAGCTTAGGAGGGACAGCAACTAATGAAAAACTGTTTTTT. Its translation: CASSLGGTATNEKLFF.

CDR3 region: CASSQGAFSTDTQYF. DNA for the CDR3: TGTGCCAGCAGCCAGGGAGCCTTTTCCACAGATACGCAGTATTTT. J is TRBJ2-3 and V is TRBV14; possibly TRBD2 for D (5 bases). The CDR3 is made up of 15 amino acids. The V and J ends lost 3 bases and 2 bases respectively, with 12 bases between them. CDR1 and CDR2 (germline): SGHDN, FVKESK. Supplemented by reference TRBV14 and TRBJ2-3, the full variable domain reads EAGVTQFPSHSVIEKGQTVTLRCDPISGHDNLYWYRRVMGKEIKFLLHFVKESKQDESGMPNNRFLAERTGGTYSTLKVQPAELEDSGVYFCASSQGAFSTDTQYFGPGTRLTVL.

The genes are TRBV5-1 and TRBJ2-1; D not resolved. The CDR3 is 15 amino acids. V lost 0 bases and J lost 2, with 9 bases in between. The V gene's germline CDR1 is SGHRS and CDR2 YFSETQ. The CDR3 DNA sequence: TGCGCCAGCAGCTTGGCGTCGGTAACCTACAATGAGCAGTTCTTC. Protein product: CASSLASVTYNEQFF.

The chain uses TRBV23-1 and TRBJ1-1; TRBD1 matches at 7 bases. TRBV23-1 is sorted into the ORF group, with uncertain function. V was pared by 3 bases and J by 1 base, with 5 bases of the junction left unmatched. CDR3 length: 15 residues. The CDR3 loop is CASSQPGTANTEAFF. The CDR3 nucleotides read TGCGCCAGCAGTCAGCCTGGGACAGCGAACACTGAAGCTTTCTTT.

This chain connects TRBV5-4 to TRBJ2-3, with TRBD2 matching 8 bases. Per germline, CDR1 SGHNT and CDR2 YYREEE (reference sequence). V gave up 1 base and J gave up 4 bases; unmatched junction bases: 8. CDR3 length equals 16 residues. The CDR3 DNA is TGTGCCAGCAGCTTGCCGGGGACTAGGGGTGCAGATACGCAGTATTTT. This codes for CASSLPGTRGADTQYF. The variable domain in full, completed from reference TRBV5-4 and TRBJ2-3, reads ETGVTQSPTHLIKTRGQQVTLRCSSQSGHNTVSWYQQALGQGPQFIFQYYREEENGRGNFPPRFSGLQFPNYSSELNVNALELDDSALYLCASSLPGTRGADTQYFGPGTRLTVL.

The chain joins TRBV7-3 to TRBJ2-5; D possibly corresponds to TRBD2 (5 bases). The CDR3 sequence is 13 residues long. V lost 5 bases to trimming and J lost 2 bases, with 9 bases between them. Germline CDR1 reads SGHTA; CDR2 reads FQGTGA. The CDR3 nucleotides are TGTGCCAGCAGCCCGAGGGCTCAAGAGACCCAGTACTTC. This codes for CASSPRAQETQYF.

This clone was detected only a few times. This chain uses TRBV6-5 with TRBJ1-1, with 8 nucleotides matching TRBD1. The CDR3 length is 14 residues. The trim removed 0 bases at V and 12 bases at J, leaving 9 bases unmatched. The V gene's germline CDR1 is MNHEY and CDR2 SVGAGI. The CDR3 nucleotides read TGTGCCAGCAGTTACTCGGGACAGGCCCCGGGAACTTTCTTT. Protein product: CASSYSGQAPGTFF.

The chain employs TRBV9 and TRBJ2-1; 10 nucleotides match TRBD2. Trimming removed 2 bases from V and 8 bases from J; junction bases left unmatched: 10. Germline loops: CDR1 SGDLS, CDR2 YYNGEE. The CDR3 spans 16 residues. CDR3 region: CASSVAASGRYDEQFF. For the CDR3, the DNA is TGTGCCAGCAGCGTCGCGGCTAGCGGGAGATATGATGAGCAGTTCTTC.

The chain is built from TRBV5-4 and TRBJ2-3, with a weak D call TRBD2 (5 bases). Germline V gene sequence: CDR1 SGHNT, CDR2 YYREEE (reference sequence). Trimming removed 2 bases from V and 6 bases from J, with 7 bases in between. The CDR3 has 12 residues. CDR3 loop: CASSFPGDTQYF. CDR3 DNA: TGTGCCAGCAGCTTTCCGGGGGATACGCAGTATTTT.

The chain carries TRBV6-6 and TRBJ2-1; D possibly corresponds to TRBD2 (5 bases). This CDR3 has 12 residues. In germline, CDR1 is MNHNY, CDR2 SVGAGI (reference sequence). V lost 5 bases and J 14 bases, leaving 16 bases between the germline ends. This CDR3 reads CASSPGGPGEFF. The CDR3 DNA follows: TGTGCCAGCAGTCCAGGAGGACCTGGGGAGTTCTTC.

A note on this clone: Distinct nucleotide sequences in the sample also encode this CDR3. The chain is built from TRBV11-3 and TRBJ2-1, with TRBD2 matching over 9 bases. The CDR3 totals 17 residues. Germline CDR1 and CDR2: SGHNT and YENEEA. Trimming at V came to 5 bases and at J to 4 bases, leaving 12 bases not matched to a gene. The CDR3 region is CASSLAPSSGVYNEQFF. For the CDR3, the DNA is TGTGCCAGCAGCCTAGCCCCATCTAGCGGGGTGTACAATGAGCAGTTCTTC.

Regarding this clone: Germline is not matched at one junction end, which may reflect a read error. The chain couples TRBV7-9 to TRBJ1-1, with D hard to call. The length of the CDR3 is 13 residues. Per the germline V gene, CDR1 is SEHNR and CDR2 is FQNEAQ (reference sequence). The CDR3 DNA sequence: TGTTCCAGCAGCTTAGGATTATCGGGAGAAGCTTTCTTT. Translating gives CSSSLGLSGEAFF.

The chain employs TRBV28 and TRBJ2-3, with 10 bases identical to TRBD2. This CDR3 comprises 17 residues. Trimming at V came to 1 base and at J to 5 bases, leaving 9 bases not matched to a gene. CDR1 is MDHEN, CDR2 SYDVKM, per germline. CDR3 amino acids: CASSLSPGASGRDTQYF. In nucleotides, the CDR3 is TGTGCCAGCAGTTTATCCCCCGGCGCTAGCGGGAGAGATACGCAGTATTTT. Based on the CDR3 plus reference TRBV28 and TRBJ2-3, the full variable domain is DVKVTQSSRYLVKRTGEKVFLECVQDMDHENMFWYRQDPGLGLRLIYFSYDVKMKEKGDIPEGYSVSREKKERFSLILESASTNQTSMYLCASSLSPGASGRDTQYFGPGTRLTVL.

The gene calls are TRBV19 and TRBJ2-1; possible D gene TRBD2, 6 bases. V was pared by 2 bases and J by 2 bases, with 10 bases between. CDR1 LNHDA and CDR2 SQIVND come from the germline V gene (reference sequence). This CDR3 has 15 residues. The CDR3 DNA reads as TGTGCCAGTAGTATACCGGGAGTAGCCTACAATGAGCAGTTCTTC. Translation gives CASSIPGVAYNEQFF.

The chain uses TRBV27 and TRBJ1-2; possible D gene TRBD1, 5 bases. The CDR3 covers 16 residues. Per germline, CDR1 MNHEY and CDR2 SMNVEV (reference sequence). The germline V and J ends were trimmed by 6 bases and 1 base, with 18 bases remaining between them. CDR3 in DNA: TGTGCCAGCAGAAAGGGTGTGGGGGGTGATAACTATGGCTACACCTTC. This codes for CASRKGVGGDNYGYTF.

The chain links TRBV27 to TRBJ1-1; TRBD1 is a possible D gene (5 bases). There are 14 residues in the CDR3. Germline lookup yields CDR1 MNHEY and CDR2 SMNVEV (reference sequence). Trimming stripped 3 bases from V and 5 bases from J, with 13 bases between. CDR3 residues: CASSFRGSETEAFF. The CDR3 DNA follows: TGTGCCAGCAGTTTTCGGGGGTCAGAGACTGAAGCTTTCTTT.

This sequence joins TRBV19 and TRBJ2-3; the match to TRBD2 covers 10 bases. The CDR3 has 14 residues. After removal of 10 bases from V and 2 bases from J, the junction contained 6 bases not matched to a gene. Germline CDR1 LNHDA, CDR2 SQIVND (reference sequence). CDR3 DNA: TGTGCCACCCGGACTAGCGGTCACACAGATACGCAGTATTTT. Translating it yields CATRTSGHTDTQYF.

The chain carries TRBV6-6 and TRBJ2-5, with D perhaps matching TRBD2 (6 bases). The last part of the DNA fits TRBJ2-7 better; the J call may be wrong. The CDR3 is 16 amino acids. Germline V gives CDR1 MNHNY, CDR2 SVGAGI (reference sequence). The CDR3 reads CASSYSSGSVSGEQYF. DNA for the CDR3: TGTGCCAGCAGTTACTCGAGCGGGTCGGTAAGCGGCGAGCAGTACTTC.

The DNA of the CDR3 is TGTGCCAGCAGCTTAAAGGCGACTAGCGGGAGAACAGATACGCAGTATTTT. This translates into CASSLKATSGRTDTQYF. The chain combines TRBV7-3 with TRBJ2-3; 12 bases line up with TRBD2. The ends lost 1 base at V and 3 bases at J; junction bases unmatched: 5. This CDR3 is 17 amino acids long. The germline V gene encodes CDR1 SGHTA and CDR2 FQGTGA.

This chain uses TRBV6-6 with TRBJ2-1, with 7 bases lining up with TRBD2. Germline V CDR1 and CDR2: MNHNY, SVGAGI (reference sequence). J gave up 5 bases and V 5 bases, and 3 bases lay outside the gene matches. The CDR3 consists of 13 residues. The CDR3 spells CASSRDYDNEQFF. The CDR3 bases are TGTGCCAGCAGTAGGGACTACGACAATGAGCAGTTCTTC.

This chain joins TRBV5-1 and TRBJ2-1; 11 bases fit TRBD2. The CDR3 contains 16 residues. CDR1 and CDR2 (germline): SGHRS, YFSETQ. V lost 4 bases, J lost 0 bases, and 3 bases stayed unmatched. The CDR3 nucleotides read TGCGCCAGCAGCGGGACTAGCGGCCTCTCCTACAATGAGCAGTTCTTC. This translates into CASSGTSGLSYNEQFF.

The chain links TRBV30 to TRBJ1-4; 10 bases agree with TRBD1. Looked up from germline, CDR1 is GTSNPN and CDR2 is SVGIG (reference sequence). The trim removed 4 bases at V and 5 bases at J, leaving 7 bases unmatched. The CDR3 has 15 amino acids. The CDR3 bases are TGTGCCTGGAACACATTGGGACAGGGGAATGAAAAACTGTTTTTT. This sequence encodes CAWNTLGQGNEKLFF.

The V gene is TRBV18, the J gene TRBJ1-2, with no clear D. Germline-derived CDR1 and CDR2 are KGHSH and LQKENI. This CDR3 is built from 13 residues. Trimming took 3 bases from V and 4 from J, leaving 9 bases between them. CDR3 nucleotides: TGTGCCAGCTCACCGGGCCTCGGCTATGGCTACACCTTC. Translated, it gives CASSPGLGYGYTF.

The rearrangement joins TRBV27 to TRBJ2-3; weak D call: TRBD2 (6 bases). From germline, CDR1 is MNHEY and CDR2 SMNVEV (reference sequence). With 5 bases removed from V and 0 bases from J, the gap between germline ends came to 12 bases. This CDR3 region has 15 residues. This CDR3 is CASSSNSGSTDTQYF. The CDR3 coding sequence is TGTGCCAGCAGTAGCAATAGCGGTAGCACAGATACGCAGTATTTT.

The chain recombines TRBV7-9 with TRBJ2-3; a weak D match, TRBD2 (6 bases). Trimming left V 5 bases short and J 4 bases short, with 10 bases between. The CDR3 is 13 residues long. Germline CDR1 is SEHNR and CDR2 is FQNEAQ (reference sequence). CDR3 amino acids: CASSLGTADTQYF. The CDR3 DNA reads as TGTGCCAGCAGCCTCGGGACTGCAGATACGCAGTATTTT. The full variable domain, its missing parts supplied by reference TRBV7-9 and TRBJ2-3, is DTGVSQNPRHKITKRGQNVTFRCDPISEHNRLYWYRQTLGQGPEFLTYFQNEAQLEKSRLLSDRFSAERPKGSFSTLEIQRTEQGDSAMYLCASSLGTADTQYFGPGTRLTVL.

The gene calls are TRBV19 and TRBJ2-7, with D possibly matching TRBD2 (6 bases). Trimming pared 6 bases from V and 5 bases from J, leaving 20 bases between. Germline assignment: CDR1 LNHDA and CDR2 SQIVND (reference sequence). CDR3 length equals 15 residues. The CDR3 loop reads CASSPIKAGVHEQYF. The CDR3 DNA reads as TGTGCCAGTAGCCCCATTAAAGCGGGTGTCCACGAGCAGTACTTC.

This clone was picked up a small number of times. The chain combines TRBV5-6 with TRBJ1-1; TRBD1 aligns across 9 bases. There are 15 residues in the CDR3. Unmatched junction bases numbered 5, after V lost 0 bases and J lost 5 bases. Germline V CDR1 and CDR2: SGHDT, YYEEEE. The CDR3 loop reads CASSLVRDRETEAFF. The CDR3 DNA sequence: TGTGCCAGCAGCTTGGTCCGGGACAGGGAAACTGAAGCTTTCTTT. Variable domain in full (rest from reference TRBV5-6 and TRBJ1-1): DAGVTQSPTHLIKTRGQQVTLRCSPKSGHDTVSWYQQALGQGPQFIFQYYEEEERQRGNFPDRFSGHQFPNYSSELNVNALLLGDSALYLCASSLVRDRETEAFFGQGTRLTVV.

The chain couples TRBV6-1 to TRBJ2-5; TRBD1 might be the D (6 bases). The tail of the sequence fits TRBJ2-7 better, so the J call may be wrong. CDR3 length: 15 residues. CDR1 is MNHNS, CDR2 SASEGT, per germline. The CDR3 nucleotides are TGTGCCAGCAGTGAATTACGACAGGCCCCCTACGAGCAGTACTTC. Its translation is CASSELRQAPYEQYF.

This rearrangement joins TRBV15 to TRBJ2-7; 10 bases align to TRBD2. Germline-derived CDR1 and CDR2 are LNHNV and YYDKDF (reference sequence). The CDR3 covers 14 residues. V was clipped by 4 bases and J by 7 bases; unmatched bases: 7. This CDR3 is CATSTGLAFLEQYF. CDR3 coding DNA: TGTGCCACCAGCACGGGACTAGCGTTCTTGGAGCAGTACTTC.

This sequence joins TRBV11-3 and TRBJ2-5, with 8 bases that match TRBD2. J lost 8 bases, V lost 5 bases, and 13 bases had no gene match. This CDR3 is 15 amino acids long. Germline lookup yields CDR1 SGHNT and CDR2 YENEEA. This CDR3 reads CASSPGLAVPGTQYF. The CDR3 DNA reads TGTGCCAGCAGCCCTGGACTAGCCGTGCCAGGAACCCAGTACTTC.